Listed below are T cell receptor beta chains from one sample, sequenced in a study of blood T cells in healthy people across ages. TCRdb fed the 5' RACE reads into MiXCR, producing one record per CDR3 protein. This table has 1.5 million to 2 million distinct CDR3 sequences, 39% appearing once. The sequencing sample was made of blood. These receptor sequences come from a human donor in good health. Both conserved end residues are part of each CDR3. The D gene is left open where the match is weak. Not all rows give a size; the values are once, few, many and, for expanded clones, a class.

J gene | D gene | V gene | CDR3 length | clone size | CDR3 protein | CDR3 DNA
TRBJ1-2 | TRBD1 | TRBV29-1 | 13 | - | CSVDGWQGVGYTF | TGCAGCGTTGATGGGTGGCAGGGGGTTGGCTACACCTTC
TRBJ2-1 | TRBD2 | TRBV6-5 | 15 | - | CASSYYLAGGREQFF | TGTGCCAGCAGTTATTACCTAGCGGGGGGACGGGAGCAGTTCTTC
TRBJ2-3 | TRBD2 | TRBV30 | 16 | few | CAWSVLGTSVADTQYF | TGTGCCTGGAGTGTACTGGGGACTAGCGTGGCAGATACGCAGTATTTT
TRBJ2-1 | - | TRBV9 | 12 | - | CASSAGGVEQFF | TGTGCCAGCAGCGCTGGAGGAGTTGAGCAGTTCTTC
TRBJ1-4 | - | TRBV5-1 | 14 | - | CASSSGTPDEKLFF | TGCGCCAGCAGCTCCGGGACTCCGGATGAAAAACTGTTTTTT
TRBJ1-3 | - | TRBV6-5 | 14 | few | CASQDGFSGNTIYF | TGTGCCAGTCAGGACGGATTCTCTGGAAACACCATATATTTT
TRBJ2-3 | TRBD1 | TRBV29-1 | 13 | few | CSVEGTGVNTQYF | TGCAGCGTCGAGGGGACAGGGGTAAATACGCAGTATTTT
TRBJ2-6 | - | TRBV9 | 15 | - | CASSDVGSGANVLTF | TGTGCCAGCAGCGACGTAGGATCTGGGGCCAACGTCCTGACTTTC
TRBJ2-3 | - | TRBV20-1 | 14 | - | CSARDGEPADTQYF | TGCAGTGCTAGAGATGGGGAACCAGCTGATACGCAGTATTTT
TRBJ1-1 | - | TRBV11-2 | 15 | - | CASSLEHRVYTEAFF | TGTGCCAGCAGCTTAGAGCACAGGGTGTACACTGAAGCTTTCTTT
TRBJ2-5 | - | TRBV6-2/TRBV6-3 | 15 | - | CASSYLRGQQETQHF | TGTGCCAGCAGTTACCTGCGGGGCCAACAAGAGACCCAGCACTTC
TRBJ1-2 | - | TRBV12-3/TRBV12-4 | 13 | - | CASSLNEGVGYTF | TGTGCCAGCAGTCTTAACGAGGGGGTGGGCTACACCTTC
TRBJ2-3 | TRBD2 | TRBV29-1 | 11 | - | CSVREGNTQYF | TGCAGCGTACGGGAGGGAAATACGCAGTATTTT
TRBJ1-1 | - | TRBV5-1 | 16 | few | CASSGRPTGPNTEAFF | TGCGCCAGCAGCGGCAGACCGACGGGACCGAACACTGAAGCTTTCTTT
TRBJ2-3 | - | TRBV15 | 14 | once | CATSIATSTDTQYF | TGTGCCACCAGCATAGCGACTAGCACAGATACGCAGTATTTT
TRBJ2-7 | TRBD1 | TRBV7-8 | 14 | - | CASNRGDRANEQYF | TGTGCCAGCAATCGTGGGGACAGGGCCAACGAGCAGTACTTC
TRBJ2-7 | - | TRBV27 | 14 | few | CASSLYGGAYEQYF | TGTGCCAGCAGTTTGTACGGCGGGGCCTACGAGCAGTACTTC
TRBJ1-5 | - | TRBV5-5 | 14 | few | CASSLGRPNQPQHF | TGTGCCAGCAGCTTAGGCAGGCCTAATCAGCCCCAGCATTTT
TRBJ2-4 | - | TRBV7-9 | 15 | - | CASSFANRGEGEQYF | TGTGCCAGCAGCTTTGCGAATCGGGGCGAAGGGGAGCAGTACTTC
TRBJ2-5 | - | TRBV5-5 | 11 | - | CASSLGDPQYF | TGTGCCAGCAGCTTGGGGGACCCTCAGTACTTC
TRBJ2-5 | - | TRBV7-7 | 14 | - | CASSLARTQETQYF | TGTGCTAGCAGCTTAGCACGGACCCAAGAGACCCAGTACTTC
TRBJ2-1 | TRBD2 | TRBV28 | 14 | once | CASSTGLAGPEQFF | TGTGCCAGCAGTACCGGACTAGCGGGGCCTGAGCAGTTCTTC
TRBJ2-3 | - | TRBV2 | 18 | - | CASSESDEAAVLTDTQYF | TGTGCCAGCAGTGAATCCGATGAAGCGGCCGTACTTACAGATACGCAGTATTTT
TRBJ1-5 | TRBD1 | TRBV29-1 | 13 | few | CSVQGASNQPQHF | TGCAGCGTTCAGGGGGCTAGCAATCAGCCCCAGCATTTT
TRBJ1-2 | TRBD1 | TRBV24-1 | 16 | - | CATSDMTGGPLSGYTF | TGTGCCACCAGTGACATGACAGGGGGCCCGCTGAGTGGCTACACCTTC
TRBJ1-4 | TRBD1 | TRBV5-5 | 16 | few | CASSFSSGTANEKLFF | TGTGCCAGCAGCTTCTCGTCAGGGACAGCTAATGAAAAACTGTTTTTT
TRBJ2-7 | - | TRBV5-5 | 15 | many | CASNRFSAETYEQYF | TGTGCCAGCAATCGTTTTTCAGCGGAAACCTACGAGCAGTACTTC
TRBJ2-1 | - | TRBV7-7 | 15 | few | CASSRTGTNYNEQFF | TGTGCTAGCAGCCGTACCGGGACAAACTACAATGAGCAGTTCTTC
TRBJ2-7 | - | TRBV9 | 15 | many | CASSVEGGVSYEQYF | TGTGCCAGCAGCGTAGAGGGGGGGGTCTCCTACGAGCAGTACTTC